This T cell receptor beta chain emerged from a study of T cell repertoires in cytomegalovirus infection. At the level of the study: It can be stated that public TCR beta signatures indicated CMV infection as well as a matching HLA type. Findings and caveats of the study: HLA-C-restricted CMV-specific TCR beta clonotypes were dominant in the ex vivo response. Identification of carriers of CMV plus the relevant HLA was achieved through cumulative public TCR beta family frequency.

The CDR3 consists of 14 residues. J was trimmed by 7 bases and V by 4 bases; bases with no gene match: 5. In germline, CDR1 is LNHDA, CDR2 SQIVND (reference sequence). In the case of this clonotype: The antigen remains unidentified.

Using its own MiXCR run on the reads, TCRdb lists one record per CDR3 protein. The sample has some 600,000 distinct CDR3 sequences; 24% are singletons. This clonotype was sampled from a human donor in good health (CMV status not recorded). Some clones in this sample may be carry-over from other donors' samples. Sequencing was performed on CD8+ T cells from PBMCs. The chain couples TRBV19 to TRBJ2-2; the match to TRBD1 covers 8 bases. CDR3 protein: CASSRDRSLGELFF. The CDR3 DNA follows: TGTGCCAGTAGTAGGGACAGGAGCCTCGGGGAGCTGTTTTTT.